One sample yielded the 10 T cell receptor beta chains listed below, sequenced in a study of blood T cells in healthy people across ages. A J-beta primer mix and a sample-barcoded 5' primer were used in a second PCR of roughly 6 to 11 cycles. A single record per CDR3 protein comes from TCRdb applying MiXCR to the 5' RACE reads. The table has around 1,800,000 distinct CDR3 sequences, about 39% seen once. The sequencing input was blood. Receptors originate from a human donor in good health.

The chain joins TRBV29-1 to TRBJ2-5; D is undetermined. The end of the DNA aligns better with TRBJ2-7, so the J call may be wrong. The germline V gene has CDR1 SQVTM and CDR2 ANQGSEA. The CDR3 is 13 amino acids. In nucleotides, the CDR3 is TGCAGCGTTGACAAAGCCGGGTCCACCGAGCAGTACTTC. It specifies CSVDKAGSTEQYF.

CDR3 nucleotide sequence: TGTGCCAGCAGTCCCCGGACAGGCCGGGAGCAGTTCTTC. It is translated as CASSPRTGREQFF. The V and J genes are TRBV6-2 or TRBV6-3 and TRBJ2-1; 7 positions match TRBD1. V shed 5 bases, J shed 10 bases, and the junction held 8 bases outside the gene matches. This CDR3 has 13 amino acids. From germline, CDR1 is MNHEY and CDR2 SVGEGT.

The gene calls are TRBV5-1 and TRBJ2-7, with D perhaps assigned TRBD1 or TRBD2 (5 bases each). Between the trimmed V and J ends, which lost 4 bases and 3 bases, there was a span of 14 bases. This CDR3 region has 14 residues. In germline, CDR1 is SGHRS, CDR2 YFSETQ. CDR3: CASSLRDGYYEQYF. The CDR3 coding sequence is TGCGCCAGCAGCCTCCGGGACGGATACTACGAGCAGTACTTC.

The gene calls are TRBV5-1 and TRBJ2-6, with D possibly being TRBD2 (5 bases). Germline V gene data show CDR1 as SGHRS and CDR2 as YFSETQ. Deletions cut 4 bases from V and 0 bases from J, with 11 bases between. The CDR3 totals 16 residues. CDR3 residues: CASSLPGNSGANVLTF. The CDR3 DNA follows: TGCGCCAGCAGCCTCCCGGGAAACTCTGGGGCCAACGTCCTGACTTTC.

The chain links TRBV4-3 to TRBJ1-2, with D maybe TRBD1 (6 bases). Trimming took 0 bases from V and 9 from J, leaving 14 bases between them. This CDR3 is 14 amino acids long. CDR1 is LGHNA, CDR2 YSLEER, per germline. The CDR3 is CASSQDWQGRSYTF. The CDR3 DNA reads TGCGCCAGCAGCCAAGATTGGCAGGGGAGGAGCTACACCTTC.

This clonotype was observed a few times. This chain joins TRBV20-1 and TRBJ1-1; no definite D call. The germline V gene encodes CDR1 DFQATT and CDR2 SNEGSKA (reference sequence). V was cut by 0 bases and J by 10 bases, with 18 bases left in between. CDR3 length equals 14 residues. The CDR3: CSARDPRGPSGAFF. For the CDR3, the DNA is TGCAGTGCTAGAGATCCGCGTGGTCCCTCTGGAGCTTTCTTT.

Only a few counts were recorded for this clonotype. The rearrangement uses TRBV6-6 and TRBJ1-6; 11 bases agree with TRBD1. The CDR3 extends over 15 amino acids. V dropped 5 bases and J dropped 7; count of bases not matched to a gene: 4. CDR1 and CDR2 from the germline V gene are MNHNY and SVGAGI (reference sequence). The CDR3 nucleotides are TGTGCCAGCAGTACACGGACAGGGGGCAATTCACCCCTCCACTTT. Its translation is CASSTRTGGNSPLHF.

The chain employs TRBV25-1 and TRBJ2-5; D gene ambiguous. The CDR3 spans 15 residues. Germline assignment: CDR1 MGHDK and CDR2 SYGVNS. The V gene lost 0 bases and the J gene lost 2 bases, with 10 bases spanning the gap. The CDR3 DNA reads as TGTGCCAGCAGTGAATATCAGGAAATTCAAGAGACCCAGTACTTC. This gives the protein CASSEYQEIQETQYF. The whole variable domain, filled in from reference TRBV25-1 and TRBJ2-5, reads EADIYQTPRYLVIGTGKKITLECSQTMGHDKMYWYQQDPGMELHLIHYSYGVNSTEKGDLSSESTVSRIRTEHFPLTLESARPSHTSQYLCASSEYQEIQETQYFGPGTRLLVL.

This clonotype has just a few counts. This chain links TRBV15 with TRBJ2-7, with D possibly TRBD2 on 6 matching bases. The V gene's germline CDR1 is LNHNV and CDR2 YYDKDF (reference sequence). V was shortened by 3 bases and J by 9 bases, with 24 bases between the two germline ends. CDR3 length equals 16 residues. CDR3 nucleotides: TGTGCCACCAGCAGGGAGGGGCAGGGATGGATTACGGGGCAGTACTTC. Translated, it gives CATSREGQGWITGQYF.

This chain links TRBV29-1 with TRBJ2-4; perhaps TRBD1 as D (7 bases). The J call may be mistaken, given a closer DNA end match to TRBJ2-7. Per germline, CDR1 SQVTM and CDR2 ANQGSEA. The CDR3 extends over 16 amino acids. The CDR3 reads CSVGEGRGQEGGEQYF. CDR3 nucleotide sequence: TGCAGCGTTGGTGAGGGGAGAGGACAGGAGGGCGGCGAGCAGTACTTC.